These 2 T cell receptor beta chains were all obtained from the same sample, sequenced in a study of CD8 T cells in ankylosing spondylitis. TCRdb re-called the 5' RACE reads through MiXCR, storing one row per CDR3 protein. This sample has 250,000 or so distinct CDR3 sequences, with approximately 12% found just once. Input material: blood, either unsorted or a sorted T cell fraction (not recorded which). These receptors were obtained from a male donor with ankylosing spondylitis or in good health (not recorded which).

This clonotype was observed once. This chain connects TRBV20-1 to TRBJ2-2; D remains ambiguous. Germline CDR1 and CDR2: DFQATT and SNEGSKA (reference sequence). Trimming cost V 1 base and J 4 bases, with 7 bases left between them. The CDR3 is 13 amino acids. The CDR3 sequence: CSARGSSTGELFF. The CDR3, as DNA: TGCAGTGCTAGAGGTAGCTCCACCGGGGAGCTGTTTTTT.

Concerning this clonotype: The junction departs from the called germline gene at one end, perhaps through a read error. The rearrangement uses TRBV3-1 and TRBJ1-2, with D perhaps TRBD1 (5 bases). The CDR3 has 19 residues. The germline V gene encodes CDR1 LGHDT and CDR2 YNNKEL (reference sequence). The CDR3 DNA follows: TGTACCAGCAGTTTAACGCTCCTTGACATCGGGGGAGCTAACTATGGCTACACCTTC. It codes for CTSSLTLLDIGGANYGYTF.